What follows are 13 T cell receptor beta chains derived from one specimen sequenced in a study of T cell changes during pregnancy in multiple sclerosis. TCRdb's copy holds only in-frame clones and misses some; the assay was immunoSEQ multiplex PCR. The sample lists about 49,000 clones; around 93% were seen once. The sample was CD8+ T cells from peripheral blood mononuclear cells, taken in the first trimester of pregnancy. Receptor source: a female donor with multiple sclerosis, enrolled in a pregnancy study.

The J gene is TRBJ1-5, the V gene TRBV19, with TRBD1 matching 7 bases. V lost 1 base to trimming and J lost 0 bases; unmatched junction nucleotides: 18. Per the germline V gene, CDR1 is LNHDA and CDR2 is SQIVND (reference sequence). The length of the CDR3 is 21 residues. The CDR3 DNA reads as TGTGCCAGTAGTATAGGAGGGGCGGACAGGATGGAGGCTGGTAGCAATCAGCCCCAGCATTTT. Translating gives CASSIGGADRMEAGSNQPQHF.

DNA of the CDR3: TGCGCCAGCAGCCTGTATTCGACAGGTCAAGGCTACACCTTC. Protein: CASSLYSTGQGYTF. The chain has TRBV4-3 and TRBJ1-2; TRBD1 might be the D (6 bases). The CDR3 contains 14 residues. Germline CDR1 and CDR2: LGHNA and YSLEER. V was clipped by 4 bases and J by 8 bases, with 17 bases between them.

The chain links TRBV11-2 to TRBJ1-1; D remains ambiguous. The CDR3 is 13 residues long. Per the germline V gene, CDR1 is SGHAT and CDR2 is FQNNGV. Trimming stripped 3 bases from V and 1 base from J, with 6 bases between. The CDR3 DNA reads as TGTGCCAGCAGCTTGGCCCCGAACACTGAAGCTTTCTTT. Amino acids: CASSLAPNTEAFF.

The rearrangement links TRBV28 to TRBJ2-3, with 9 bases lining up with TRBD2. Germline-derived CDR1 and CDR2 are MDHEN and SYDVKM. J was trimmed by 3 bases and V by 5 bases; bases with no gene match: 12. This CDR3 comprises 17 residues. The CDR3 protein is CASSRIQRGRATDTQYF. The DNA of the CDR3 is TGTGCCAGCAGTCGCATACAACGCGGGAGGGCGACAGATACGCAGTATTTT.

CDR3 sequence reads: CASSPRTSGGSYNEQFF. In nucleotides, the CDR3 is TGCGCCAGCAGCCCCAGGACTAGCGGGGGCTCCTACAATGAGCAGTTCTTC. The chain employs TRBV5-1 and TRBJ2-1, with 13 bases matching TRBD2. CDR1 and CDR2 (germline): SGHRS, YFSETQ. This CDR3 comprises 17 residues. V was pared by 4 bases and J by 0 bases, with 4 bases of the junction left unmatched.

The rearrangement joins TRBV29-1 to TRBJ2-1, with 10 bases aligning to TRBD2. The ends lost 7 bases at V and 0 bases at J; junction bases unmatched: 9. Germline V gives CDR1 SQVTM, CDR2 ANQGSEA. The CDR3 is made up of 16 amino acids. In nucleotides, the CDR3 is TGCAGCGCCCCGGGGCTAGCGGGAGCCTCCTACAATGAGCAGTTCTTC. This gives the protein CSAPGLAGASYNEQFF.

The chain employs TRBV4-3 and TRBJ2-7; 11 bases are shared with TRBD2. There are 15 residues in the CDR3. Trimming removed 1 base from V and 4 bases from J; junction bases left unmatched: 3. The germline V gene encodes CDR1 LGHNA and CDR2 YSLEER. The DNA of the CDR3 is TGCGCCAGCAGCCAAGGTCTAGCGGGAGGTTACGAGCAGTACTTC. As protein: CASSQGLAGGYEQYF.

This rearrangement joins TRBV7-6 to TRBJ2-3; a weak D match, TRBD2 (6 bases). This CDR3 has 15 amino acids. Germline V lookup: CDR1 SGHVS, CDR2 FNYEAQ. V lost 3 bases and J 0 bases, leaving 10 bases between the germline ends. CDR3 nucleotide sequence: TGTGCCAGCAGCTTGTTAGCGGTTAGCACAGATACGCAGTATTTT. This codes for CASSLLAVSTDTQYF.

In DNA, the CDR3 is TGCGCCAGCAGCTATACTGGGGGGACAGGGGATGAGCAGTTCTTC. The encoded protein is CASSYTGGTGDEQFF. The J gene is TRBJ2-1, the V gene TRBV4-1; 10 nucleotides line up with TRBD1. CDR3 length: 15 residues. Germline CDR1 MGHRA, CDR2 YSYEKL. The V gene end was trimmed by 5 bases and the J gene end by 8 bases; junction bases not matched to a gene: 9.

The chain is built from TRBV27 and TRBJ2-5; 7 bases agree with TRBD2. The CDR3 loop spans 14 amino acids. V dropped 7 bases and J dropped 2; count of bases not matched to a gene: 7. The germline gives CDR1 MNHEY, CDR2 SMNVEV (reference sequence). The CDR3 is CASKQSGVQETQYF. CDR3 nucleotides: TGTGCCAGCAAACAGAGCGGGGTACAAGAGACCCAGTACTTC.

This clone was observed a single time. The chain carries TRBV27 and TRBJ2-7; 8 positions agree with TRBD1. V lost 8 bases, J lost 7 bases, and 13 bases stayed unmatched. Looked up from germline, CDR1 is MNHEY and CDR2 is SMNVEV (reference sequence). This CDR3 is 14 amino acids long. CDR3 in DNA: TGTGCCAGCCGAGAGGGGCAGGGGGCTAGAGAGCAGTACTTC. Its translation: CASREGQGAREQYF.

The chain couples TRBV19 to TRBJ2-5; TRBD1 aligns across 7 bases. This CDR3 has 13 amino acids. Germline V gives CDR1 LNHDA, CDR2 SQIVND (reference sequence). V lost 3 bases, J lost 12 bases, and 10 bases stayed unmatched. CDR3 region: CASSIGPKTGKYF. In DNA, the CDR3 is TGTGCCAGTAGTATCGGCCCGAAGACAGGGAAGTACTTC.

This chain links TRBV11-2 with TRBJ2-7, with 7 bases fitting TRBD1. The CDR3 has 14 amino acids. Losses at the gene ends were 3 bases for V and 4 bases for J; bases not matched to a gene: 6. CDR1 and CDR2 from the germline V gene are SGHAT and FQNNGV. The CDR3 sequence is CASSFGQVPYEQYF. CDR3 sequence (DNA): TGTGCCAGCAGCTTTGGACAGGTGCCTTACGAGCAGTACTTC.